The present TCR beta chain was sequenced within a study of somatic mutations in cytotoxic T cells in rheumatoid arthritis. The wider study: Patients had approximately 31 ml EDTA blood drawn right after diagnosis, before any treatment.

The repertoire was sequenced with immunoSEQ multiplex PCR; TCRdb's copy has only in-frame clones and lacks some. This table holds about 30,000 clones, 82% found once. CDR3 size: 14 residues. CDR1 is SGHVS and CDR2 is FQNEAQ in the germline V gene. The V gene lost 0 bases and the J gene lost 6 bases, with 11 bases spanning the gap. The V gene is TRBV7-8, the J gene TRBJ1-1; unclear D gene. Input material: CD8+ T cells sorted from blood. This TCR was sampled from an adult with rheumatoid arthritis. The CDR3 region has the DNA TGTGCCAGCAGCTTAGCTCCTAACGGCGCTGAAGCTTTCTTT. Its protein is CASSLAPNGAEAFF.